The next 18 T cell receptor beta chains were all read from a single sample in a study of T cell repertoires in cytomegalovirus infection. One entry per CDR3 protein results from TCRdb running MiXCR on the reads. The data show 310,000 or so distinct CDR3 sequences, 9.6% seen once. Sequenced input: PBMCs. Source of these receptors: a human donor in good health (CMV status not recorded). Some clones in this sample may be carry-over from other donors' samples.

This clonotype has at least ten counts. The CDR3 sequence: CSARGGRYNEQFF. The DNA for the CDR3 is TGCAGTGCTAGAGGGGGGCGGTACAATGAGCAGTTCTTC. V and J are TRBV20-1 and TRBJ2-1; the D gene is possibly TRBD1 (6 bases). V dropped 1 base and J dropped 4 bases, with 8 bases sitting between them. Per germline, CDR1 DFQATT and CDR2 SNEGSKA (reference sequence). This CDR3 has 13 residues.

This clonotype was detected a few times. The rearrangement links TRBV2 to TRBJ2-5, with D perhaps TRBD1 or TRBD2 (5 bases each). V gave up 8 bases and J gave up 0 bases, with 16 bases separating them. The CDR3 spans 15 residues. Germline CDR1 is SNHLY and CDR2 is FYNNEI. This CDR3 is CASLSGRRYQETQYF. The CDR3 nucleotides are TGTGCCAGCTTATCGGGACGGAGATACCAAGAGACCCAGTACTTC.

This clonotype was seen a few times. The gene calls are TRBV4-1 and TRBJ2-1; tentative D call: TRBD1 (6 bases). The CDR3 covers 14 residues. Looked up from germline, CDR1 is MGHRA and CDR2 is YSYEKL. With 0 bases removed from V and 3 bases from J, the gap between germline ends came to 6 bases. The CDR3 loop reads CASSQEDSYNEQFF. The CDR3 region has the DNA TGCGCCAGCAGCCAAGAGGACAGCTACAATGAGCAGTTCTTC.

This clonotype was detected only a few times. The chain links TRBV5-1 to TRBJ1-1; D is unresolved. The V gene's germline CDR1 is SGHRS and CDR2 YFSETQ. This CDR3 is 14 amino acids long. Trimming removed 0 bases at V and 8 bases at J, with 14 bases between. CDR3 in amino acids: CASSLAGWAEEAFF. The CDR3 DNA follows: TGCGCCAGCAGCTTGGCCGGGTGGGCTGAAGAAGCTTTCTTT.

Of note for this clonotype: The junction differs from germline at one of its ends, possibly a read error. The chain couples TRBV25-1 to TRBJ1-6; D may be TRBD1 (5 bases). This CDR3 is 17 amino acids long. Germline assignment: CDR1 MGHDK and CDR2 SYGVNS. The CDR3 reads CASSEPQGRGRDSPLHF. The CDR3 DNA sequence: TGTGCCAGCAGTGAGCCCCAGGGAAGGGGCCGGGATTCACCTCTCCACTTT.

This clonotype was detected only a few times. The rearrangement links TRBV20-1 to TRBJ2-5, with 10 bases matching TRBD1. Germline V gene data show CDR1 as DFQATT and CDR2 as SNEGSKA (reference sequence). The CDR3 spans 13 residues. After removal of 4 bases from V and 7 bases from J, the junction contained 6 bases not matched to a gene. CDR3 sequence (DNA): TGCAGTGCTAAGGGGGACAGGGGAGGGACCCAGTACTTC. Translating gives CSAKGDRGGTQYF.

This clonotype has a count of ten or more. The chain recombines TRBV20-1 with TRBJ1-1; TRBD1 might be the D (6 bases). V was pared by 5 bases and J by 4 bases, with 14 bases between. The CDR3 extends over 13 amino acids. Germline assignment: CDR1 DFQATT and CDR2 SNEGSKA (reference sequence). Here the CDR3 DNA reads TGCAGTGCTTCACAGGGTAGGCTCACTGAAGCTTTCTTT. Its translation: CSASQGRLTEAFF.

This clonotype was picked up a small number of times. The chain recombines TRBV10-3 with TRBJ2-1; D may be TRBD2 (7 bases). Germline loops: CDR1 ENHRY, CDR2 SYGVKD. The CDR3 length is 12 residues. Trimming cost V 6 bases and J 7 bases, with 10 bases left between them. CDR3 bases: TGTGCCATCAGGAGGGGGGGGAATGAGCAGTTCTTC. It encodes CAIRRGGNEQFF.

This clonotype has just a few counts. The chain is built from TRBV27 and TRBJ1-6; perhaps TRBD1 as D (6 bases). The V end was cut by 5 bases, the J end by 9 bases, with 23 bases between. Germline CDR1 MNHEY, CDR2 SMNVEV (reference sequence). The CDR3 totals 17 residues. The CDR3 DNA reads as TGTGCCAGCAGTCCCCGGGATATGGGGGCTGGTGGTTCACCCCTCCACTTT. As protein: CASSPRDMGAGGSPLHF.

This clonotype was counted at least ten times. CDR3 coding DNA: TGTGCCAGCAGCCCGGGCCCTTACGAGCAGTACGTC. It translates to CASSPGPYEQYV. The chain employs TRBV7-9 and TRBJ2-7; D gene uncertain. This CDR3 region has 12 residues. CDR1 is SEHNR and CDR2 is FQNEAQ in the germline V gene (reference sequence). V lost 5 bases to trimming and J lost 4 bases, with 9 bases between them.

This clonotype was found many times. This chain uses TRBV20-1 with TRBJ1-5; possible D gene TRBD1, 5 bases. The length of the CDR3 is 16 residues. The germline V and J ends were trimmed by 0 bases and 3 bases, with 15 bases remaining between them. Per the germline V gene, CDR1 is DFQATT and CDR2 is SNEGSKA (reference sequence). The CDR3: CSARDSGNSNNQPQHF. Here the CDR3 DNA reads TGCAGTGCTAGAGACTCAGGGAACTCTAACAATCAGCCCCAGCATTTT.

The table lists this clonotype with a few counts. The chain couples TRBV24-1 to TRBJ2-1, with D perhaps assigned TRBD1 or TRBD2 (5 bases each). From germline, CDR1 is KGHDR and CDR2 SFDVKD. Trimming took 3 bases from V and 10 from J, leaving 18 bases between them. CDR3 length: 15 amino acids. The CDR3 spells CATSDHKLGRREQFF. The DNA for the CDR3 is TGTGCCACCAGTGATCATAAACTGGGACGGCGCGAGCAGTTCTTC.

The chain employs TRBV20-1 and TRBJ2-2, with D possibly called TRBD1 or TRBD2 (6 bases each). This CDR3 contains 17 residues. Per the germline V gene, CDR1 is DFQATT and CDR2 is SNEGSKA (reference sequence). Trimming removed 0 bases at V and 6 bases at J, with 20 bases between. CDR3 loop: CSARDQGRDWLSGELFF. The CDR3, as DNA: TGCAGTGCTAGAGACCAGGGGCGGGACTGGCTTTCCGGGGAGCTGTTTTTT.

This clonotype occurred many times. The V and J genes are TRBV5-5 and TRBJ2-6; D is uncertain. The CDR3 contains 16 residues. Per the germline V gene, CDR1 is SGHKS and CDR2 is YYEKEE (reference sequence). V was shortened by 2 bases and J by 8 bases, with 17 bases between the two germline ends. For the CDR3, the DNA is TGTGCCAGCAGCTTTTGGGATTGGAGCGCTACCAACGTCCTGACTTTC. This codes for CASSFWDWSATNVLTF.

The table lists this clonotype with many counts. The CDR3 region has the DNA TGCGCCAGCGCCTATGGACAGGGGCTAGGCACAGATACGCAGTATTTT. This encodes CASAYGQGLGTDTQYF. This chain uses TRBV5-1 with TRBJ2-3; 9 bases align to TRBD1. Germline V gene data show CDR1 as SGHRS and CDR2 as YFSETQ. After removal of 7 bases from V and 1 base from J, the junction contained 10 bases not matched to a gene. The CDR3 runs 16 residues.

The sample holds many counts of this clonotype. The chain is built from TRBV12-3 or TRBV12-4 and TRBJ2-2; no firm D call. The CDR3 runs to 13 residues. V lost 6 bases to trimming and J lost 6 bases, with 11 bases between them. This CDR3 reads CASSPYWAGELFF. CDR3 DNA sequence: TGTGCCAGCAGCCCCTATTGGGCCGGGGAGCTGTTTTTT.

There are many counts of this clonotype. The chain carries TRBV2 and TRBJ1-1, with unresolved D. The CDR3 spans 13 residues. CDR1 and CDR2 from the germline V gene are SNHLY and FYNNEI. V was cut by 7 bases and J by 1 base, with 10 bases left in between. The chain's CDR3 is CASTVRQNTEAFF. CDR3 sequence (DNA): TGTGCCAGCACGGTCCGACAGAACACTGAAGCTTTCTTT.

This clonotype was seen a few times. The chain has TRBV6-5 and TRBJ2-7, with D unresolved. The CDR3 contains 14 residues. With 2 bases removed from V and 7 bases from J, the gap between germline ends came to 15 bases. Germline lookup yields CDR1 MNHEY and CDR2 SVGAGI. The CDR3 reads CASSYVGSLGEQYF. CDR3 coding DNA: TGTGCCAGCAGTTACGTCGGCTCCTTAGGGGAGCAGTACTTC.